This paragraph reports one TCR beta chain. No antigen is known for it. TCRdb keeps only in-frame clones here, not all; method: immunoSEQ multiplex PCR. Of 150,000 to 200,000 clones in the sample, about 90% are singletons; the top ten hold over 1.3%. This specimen comes from a study of T cell responses to AZD1222 COVID-19 vaccine. Study-wide points: Dominant at 160-218 and 743-854, vaccine-associated CD4 TCRs also spanned spike.

Sample: peripheral blood, taken on day 0 of AZD1222 vaccination. This clonotype originated in an adult in good health.

CDR3 sequence reads: CASSSRRYSNTEAFF. CDR3 sequence (DNA): TGTGCCAGCAGCTCCCGACGGTATTCTAACACTGAAGCTTTCTTT. The chain carries TRBV7-8 and TRBJ1-1; no clear D. V lost 4 bases and J 2 bases, leaving 14 bases between the germline ends. The CDR3 has 15 residues. Germline CDR1 SGHVS, CDR2 FQNEAQ.